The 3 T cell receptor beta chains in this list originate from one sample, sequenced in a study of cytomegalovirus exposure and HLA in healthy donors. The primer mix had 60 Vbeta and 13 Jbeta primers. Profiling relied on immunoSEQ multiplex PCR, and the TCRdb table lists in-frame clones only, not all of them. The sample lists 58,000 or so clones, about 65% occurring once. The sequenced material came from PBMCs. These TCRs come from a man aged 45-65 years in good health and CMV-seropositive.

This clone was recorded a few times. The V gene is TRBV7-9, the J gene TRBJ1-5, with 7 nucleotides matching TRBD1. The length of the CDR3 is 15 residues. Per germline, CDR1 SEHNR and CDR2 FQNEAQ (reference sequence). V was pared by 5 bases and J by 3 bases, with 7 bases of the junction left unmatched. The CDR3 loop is CASSGSGQANQPQHF. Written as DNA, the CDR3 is TGTGCCAGCAGCGGCAGCGGACAGGCCAATCAGCCCCAGCATTTT.

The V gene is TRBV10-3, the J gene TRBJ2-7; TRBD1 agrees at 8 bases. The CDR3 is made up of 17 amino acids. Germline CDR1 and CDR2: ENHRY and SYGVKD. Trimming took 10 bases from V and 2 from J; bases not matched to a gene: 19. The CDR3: CATQQTRQGMITYEQYF. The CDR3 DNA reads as TGTGCCACCCAACAAACGAGACAGGGGATGATAACCTACGAGCAGTACTTC.

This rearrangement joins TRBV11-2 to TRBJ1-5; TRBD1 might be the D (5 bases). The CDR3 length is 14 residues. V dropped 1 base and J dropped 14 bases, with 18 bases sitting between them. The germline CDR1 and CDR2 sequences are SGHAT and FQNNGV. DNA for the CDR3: TGTGCCAGCAGCTTAGGAGGCGGGACCCACGCCAAGCATTTT. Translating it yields CASSLGGGTHAKHF.